One sample yielded the 21 T cell receptor beta chains listed below, sequenced in a study of shared clonotypes between healthy human individuals. Sequenced by immunoSEQ multiplex PCR; TCRdb stores in-frame clones only, minus some. The sample contains roughly 2,300,000 clones, roughly 92% of which appear only once. The sequenced sample was naive CD4+ T cells from PBMCs. Subset in this sample: CD45RA+ positively selected. Receptors originate from a man aged 18 to 29 in good health. Some clones in this sample may be carry-over from other donors' samples.

This rearrangement joins TRBV7-3 to TRBJ2-3; D uncertain. Germline V CDR1 and CDR2: SGHTA, FQGTGA. The CDR3 loop spans 16 amino acids. With 5 bases removed from V and 1 base from J, the gap between germline ends came to 16 bases. The CDR3 protein is CASSPGRVAGTDTQYF. The CDR3 DNA reads as TGTGCCAGCAGCCCCGGCCGGGTCGCAGGCACAGATACGCAGTATTTT.

The chain joins TRBV28 to TRBJ1-2, with TRBD1 as a possible D gene (5 bases). Germline V CDR1 and CDR2: MDHEN, SYDVKM. Trimming stripped 2 bases from V and 2 bases from J, with 9 bases between. The CDR3 is 14 amino acids. The CDR3 DNA reads as TGTGCCAGCAGTTTAGTACAGGAAAACTATGGCTACACCTTC. As protein: CASSLVQENYGYTF.

This clone was seen just once. Other nucleotide sequences from this sample produce the same CDR3. The chain joins TRBV7-3 to TRBJ2-5; D possibly corresponds to TRBD1 (6 bases). Germline CDR1 is SGHTA and CDR2 is FQGTGA. The V end was cut by 5 bases, the J end by 5 bases, with 12 bases between. The length of the CDR3 is 13 residues. Here the CDR3 DNA reads TGTGCCAGCAGCCTTAACAGGGAGGAGACCCAGTACTTC. Translated, it gives CASSLNREETQYF.

This chain links TRBV15 with TRBJ1-1, with 7 bases lining up with TRBD1. Germline CDR1 LNHNV, CDR2 YYDKDF (reference sequence). The CDR3 length is 14 residues. Germline trimming cut 7 bases from V and 0 bases from J; bases unmatched to any gene: 5. In DNA form, the CDR3 reads TGTGCCACCAACAGGGGACACCTGAACACTGAAGCTTTCTTT. Encoded protein: CATNRGHLNTEAFF.

The J gene is TRBJ2-4, the V gene TRBV5-6; no reliable D call. The CDR3 is 14 residues long. The germline CDR1 and CDR2 sequences are SGHDT and YYEEEE. V lost 5 bases and J 1 base, leaving 10 bases between the germline ends. The CDR3 here is CASRLSGAKNIQYF. The DNA of the CDR3 is TGTGCCAGCAGACTGAGTGGGGCCAAAAACATTCAGTACTTC.

The chain joins TRBV6-1 to TRBJ2-6; D call uncertain. Germline loops: CDR1 MNHNS, CDR2 SASEGT. There are 15 residues in the CDR3. The V and J ends lost 2 bases and 0 bases respectively, with 5 bases between them. For the CDR3, the DNA is TGTGCCAGCAGTGAACTGTCCTCTGGGGCCAACGTCCTGACTTTC. This translates into CASSELSSGANVLTF.

This chain uses TRBV19 with TRBJ1-2; D not resolved. The V end lost 6 bases, the J end lost 9 bases, and 17 bases lay between the germline ends. The CDR3 contains 13 residues. CDR1 and CDR2 from the germline V gene are LNHDA and SQIVND (reference sequence). As DNA, the CDR3 is TGTGCCAGTAGCCTACGGCCGGACTTAAGCTACACCTTC. This sequence encodes CASSLRPDLSYTF.

J is TRBJ2-1 and V is TRBV11-2; D remains unclear. The CDR3 runs to 15 residues. V lost 6 bases, J lost 8 bases, and 20 bases lay in between. CDR1 SGHAT and CDR2 FQNNGV come from the germline V gene. Written as DNA, the CDR3 is TGTGCCAGCAGTCATTTGACTGCAGCGTTGTATGAGCAGTTCTTC. It specifies CASSHLTAALYEQFF.

The chain has TRBV2 and TRBJ2-2; D perhaps matches TRBD2 (5 bases). The CDR3 loop spans 15 amino acids. Germline V CDR1 and CDR2: SNHLY, FYNNEI. V was pared by 3 bases and J by 6 bases, with 14 bases between. CDR3 in amino acids: CASSDGSIGAGELFF. CDR3 DNA: TGTGCCAGCAGTGATGGGAGTATCGGCGCCGGGGAGCTGTTTTTT.

This sequence joins TRBV28 and TRBJ1-2; tentative D call: TRBD1 (6 bases). Trimming left V 1 base short and J 4 bases short, with 13 bases between. CDR1 and CDR2 (germline): MDHEN, SYDVKM. The CDR3 is made up of 15 amino acids. The CDR3 sequence: CASSLSFRGGYGYTF. The CDR3 DNA is TGTGCCAGCAGTTTATCGTTCAGGGGCGGCTATGGCTACACCTTC.

Notes on this clone: This likely comes from a read error, as the CDR3 has no conserved phenylalanine or tryptophan at its end. This sequence joins TRBV30 and TRBJ1-1; D gene ambiguous. The germline CDR1 and CDR2 sequences are GTSNPN and SVGIG (reference sequence). V dropped 1 base and J dropped 1 base, with 4 bases sitting between them. This CDR3 is 12 amino acids long. The chain's CDR3 is CAWSGENTEAFS. Written as DNA, the CDR3 is TGTGCCTGGAGTGGGGAGAACACTGAAGCTTTCTCT.

Here the CDR3 reads CASSLSTGLLGDIQYF. In nucleotides, the CDR3 is TGCGCCAGCAGCTTGTCGACAGGCCTCCTCGGGGACATTCAGTACTTC. The chain joins TRBV5-1 to TRBJ2-4, with D perhaps matching TRBD1 (6 bases). V lost 1 base, J lost 8 bases, and 19 bases lay in between. CDR1 is SGHRS, CDR2 YFSETQ, per germline. The CDR3 sequence is 16 residues long.

The sample holds one count of this clone. The CDR3 coding sequence is TGCGCCAGCAGCATAGGGACTAGCGGGAGGGACAATGAGCAGTTCTTC. Its translation is CASSIGTSGRDNEQFF. V usage is TRBV5-1 and J usage is TRBJ2-1, with 16 bases that match TRBD2. The CDR3 is 16 amino acids. CDR1 and CDR2 from the germline V gene are SGHRS and YFSETQ. The ends lost 4 bases at V and 5 bases at J; junction bases unmatched: 3.

CDR3 residues: CASSSRQGASTEAFF. In nucleotides, the CDR3 is TGCGCCAGCAGCTCTAGACAGGGGGCGAGCACTGAAGCTTTCTTT. The chain uses TRBV5-1 and TRBJ1-1; 10 bases fit TRBD1. Per germline, CDR1 SGHRS and CDR2 YFSETQ. This CDR3 contains 15 residues. After removal of 3 bases from V and 4 bases from J, the junction contained 6 bases not matched to a gene.

J is TRBJ2-1 and V is TRBV29-1, with TRBD2 matching 15 bases. The CDR3 sequence is 18 residues long. In germline, CDR1 is SQVTM, CDR2 ANQGSEA. The junction had 12 bases not matched to a gene; V was cut back by 7 bases and J by 2 bases. This CDR3 is CSAGLAGGPRITYNEQFF. As DNA, the CDR3 is TGCAGCGCCGGACTAGCGGGAGGGCCTAGGATAACCTACAATGAGCAGTTCTTC.

The chain links TRBV28 to TRBJ2-3, with a possible D match to TRBD1 (6 bases). From germline, CDR1 is MDHEN and CDR2 SYDVKM. This CDR3 has 17 amino acids. V was clipped by 4 bases and J by 2 bases, with 19 bases between them. CDR3 bases: TGTGCCAGCAGTTCAAGGACAGTCTCCCAACTCACAGATACGCAGTATTTT. This encodes CASSSRTVSQLTDTQYF.

The chain carries TRBV27 and TRBJ1-5; no clear D gene. CDR3 length: 15 amino acids. Trimming left V 5 bases short and J 3 bases short, with 14 bases between. Germline V lookup: CDR1 MNHEY, CDR2 SMNVEV (reference sequence). The CDR3: CASSPRSQDNQPQHF. CDR3 in DNA: TGTGCCAGCAGTCCCCGATCTCAGGACAATCAGCCCCAGCATTTT.

This clone showed up just a few times. This chain links TRBV28 with TRBJ1-2, with D possibly being TRBD1 (6 bases). Germline V gene data show CDR1 as MDHEN and CDR2 as SYDVKM. V dropped 4 bases and J dropped 8 bases, with 8 bases sitting between them. CDR3 length: 11 amino acids. The DNA for the CDR3 is TGTGCCAGCAGTTCAGGGGTAGGCTACACCTTC. It codes for CASSSGVGYTF.

CDR3 sequence (DNA): TGTGCCAGCAGATACAGGGTGCCTAATGAAAAACTGTTTTTT. It specifies CASRYRVPNEKLFF. The gene calls are TRBV2 and TRBJ1-4, with a weak D call TRBD1 (6 bases). The V end lost 6 bases, the J end lost 3 bases, and 11 bases lay between the germline ends. Germline V gene lookup returns CDR1 SNHLY and CDR2 FYNNEI. There are 14 residues in the CDR3.

The V gene is TRBV28, the J gene TRBJ1-6; possibly TRBD1 for D (5 bases). This CDR3 is 16 amino acids long. The ends were cut back, 6 bases at V and 5 bases at J, with 17 bases in the middle. Germline-derived CDR1 and CDR2 are MDHEN and SYDVKM. CDR3 loop: CASRGQGYQDNSPLHF. The CDR3 nucleotides are TGTGCCAGCAGGGGTCAGGGCTATCAAGATAATTCACCCCTCCACTTT.

The V and J genes are TRBV11-2 and TRBJ2-2; D unresolved. CDR3 size: 17 residues. Looked up from germline, CDR1 is SGHAT and CDR2 is FQNNGV. The V end lost 3 bases, the J end lost 4 bases, and 18 bases lay between the germline ends. The CDR3 nucleotides are TGTGCCAGCAGCTTTACGTTTTCCGACTTCCTCACCGGGGAGCTGTTTTTT. It specifies CASSFTFSDFLTGELFF.